A selection of T cell receptor beta chains follows, all from one sample in a study of blood T cell repertoires in COVID-19. Repertoires were generated with immunoSEQ multiplex PCR, while TCRdb's copy carries only in-frame clones and drops some. The profile covers roughly 200,000 clones, with 85% appearing a single time and approximately 18% taken by the ten largest. The sample comprised peripheral blood. The receptors derive from a person between 65 and 79 years old with COVID-19, enrolled during active disease. Both conserved end residues are trimmed from each CDR3. The order of the fields is V gene, CDR3 protein.

TRBV14 ASSLSQGQEGYT
TRBV28 ASTSRRQLPNEKLF
TRBV10-3 ATRTGGASGNTIY
TRBV19 ASSIGRRGRNTEAF
TRBV27 ASSLMGRSFAGNTIY
TRBV5-1 ASLDLGRATGELF
TRBV5-1 ASSTTGEGNTIY
TRBV7-9 ASSQRQGLANEKLF
TRBV27 ASSLPASGNGELF
TRBV12-5 ASALTSGAPGELF
TRBV2 ASSRQGARDTGELF
TRBV7-6 ASSLAGPNTGELF
TRBV10-3 AISAGTAYTGELF
TRBV14 ASSQDRGTGRHEQY
TRBV3-1/TRBV3-2 ASSQYRDRVYNEQF
TRBV19 ASSTQGRELYGYT
TRBV21-1 ASSNLKYIGTQHASDTQY
TRBV18 ASSPREGGYT
TRBV9 ASSVGAMSTDTQY
TRBV5-6 ASSWEGGRGSLTGEAF
TRBV12-3/TRBV12-4 ASSFLKETQY
TRBV3-1/TRBV3-2 ASSSGLVHNEQF
TRBV6-1 ASSEVGGAYGYT
TRBV3-1/TRBV3-2 ASSQGPQPQH
TRBV5-6 ASLRGVDYGYT
TRBV6-5 ASGRGSNQPQH
TRBV9 ASSYGGANTGELF
TRBV7-2 ASSLAHNSNQPQH
TRBV30 AWSRGQISYEQY
TRBV19 ASSIDRSAYEQY
TRBV15 ATSRDRGQGNTIY
TRBV30 AWSVSWGVTEAF
TRBV7-9 ASSLGGRAAGNEQF
TRBV4-3 ASSQDGTGSYEQY
TRBV27 ASSLGVGTGSYEQY
TRBV27 ASSLGSATGELF
TRBV7-2 ALQVADGTEAF
TRBV21-1 ASSPRTGGRSEAF
TRBV5-6 ASSPRTGPAGGYT
TRBV19 ASSPQPPTSVSAKNIQY
TRBV19 ASSTGFNTEAF
TRBV11-1 ASSLSFLSYEQY
TRBV19 ASSADSGNSPLH
TRBV6-5 ASSYSKGAYGYT
TRBV6-1 ASSVLSGTSGNEQF
TRBV6-4 ASSLSGDQPQH
TRBV5-1 ASSLLFGRDYEQY
TRBV24-1 ATRERGRETQY
TRBV4-3 ASSQDGLADGELF
TRBV28 ASRNPGQKFPPQH
TRBV6-2/TRBV6-3 ASSSRGQPQH